These T cell receptor beta chains were read from a single sample in a study of blood T cell repertoires in COVID-19. Here immunoSEQ multiplex PCR was the method, and the copy in TCRdb shows in-frame clones only, minus some. The sample carries 60,000 to 85,000 clones, around 83% recorded once. Sequenced material: peripheral blood. The receptors come from a man aged 60-69 years with COVID-19, enrolled during active disease. CDR3s include the opening cysteine and the closing phenylalanine or tryptophan. The D gene is left open where the match is weak. A row's size may be missing; if present it is once, few, many or a size class.

J: TRBJ2-1
size: .
D: .
V: TRBV6-2/TRBV6-3
CDR3: CASSPDEGEQFF
DNA: TGTGCCAGCAGCCCAGATGAGGGTGAGCAGTTCTTC

J: TRBJ1-2
size: .
D: .
V: TRBV19
CDR3: CASSIGGGGSYGYTF
DNA: TGTGCCAGTAGTATCGGCGGGGGGGGGAGCTATGGCTACACCTTC

J: TRBJ2-5
size: .
D: TRBD2
V: TRBV2
CDR3: CASSGLAGGEETQYF
DNA: TGTGCCAGCAGTGGACTAGCGGGAGGGGAGGAGACCCAGTACTTC

J: TRBJ2-7
size: .
D: .
V: TRBV18
CDR3: CASSPDGVSHYEQYF
DNA: TGTGCCAGCTCACCAGACGGGGTTTCCCACTACGAGCAGTACTTC

J: TRBJ1-3
size: .
D: .
V: TRBV5-6
CDR3: CASSLRGRMFSGNTIYF
DNA: TGTGCCAGCAGCCTCCGTGGCCGTATGTTCTCTGGAAACACCATATATTTT

J: TRBJ2-5
size: .
D: TRBD1
V: TRBV4-1
CDR3: CASSLTRDRGETQYF
DNA: TGCGCCAGCAGCCTGACCCGGGACAGGGGAGAGACCCAGTACTTC

J: TRBJ2-7
size: .
D: .
V: TRBV12-3/TRBV12-4
CDR3: CASRANDYRVDF
DNA: TGTGCCAGCAGGGCGAATGACTACCGAGTCGACTTC

J: TRBJ1-1
size: .
D: .
V: TRBV10-1
CDR3: CATLGTPNTEAFF
DNA: TGCGCCACCCTAGGGACACCGAACACTGAAGCTTTCTTT

J: TRBJ1-1
size: .
D: .
V: TRBV7-9
CDR3: CASRENDRSDEAFF
DNA: TGTGCCAGCAGGGAGAATGACAGGTCTGATGAAGCTTTCTTT

J: TRBJ2-7
size: .
D: TRBD1
V: TRBV10-3
CDR3: CAISESLDRDLYEQYF
DNA: TGTGCCATCAGTGAGTCTTTGGACAGGGACCTTTACGAGCAGTACTTC

J: TRBJ2-7
size: .
D: TRBD2
V: TRBV7-9
CDR3: CASSLGTSGSYEQYF
DNA: TGTGCCAGCAGCTTAGGGACTAGCGGCTCCTACGAGCAGTACTTC

J: TRBJ1-2
size: .
D: TRBD1
V: TRBV18
CDR3: CASSTRTGGYGYTF
DNA: TGTGCCAGCTCAACGCGGACAGGGGGCTATGGCTACACCTTC

J: TRBJ2-3
size: .
D: .
V: TRBV12-2
CDR3: CASRLAGGCNFATQYF
DNA: TGTGCAAGTCGCTTAGCGGGGGGATGTAACTTTGCTACGCAGTATTTT

J: TRBJ2-1
size: .
D: .
V: TRBV9
CDR3: CASSAFGEDYNEQFF
DNA: TGTGCCAGCAGCGCCTTTGGGGAGGACTACAATGAGCAGTTCTTC

J: TRBJ1-1
size: .
D: TRBD1
V: TRBV5-1
CDR3: CASSPNPGQGTNTEAFF
DNA: TGCGCCAGCAGCCCGAATCCTGGACAGGGAACTAACACTGAAGCTTTCTTT

J: TRBJ1-1
size: .
D: TRBD1
V: TRBV28
CDR3: CASSFGWRGQAFF
DNA: TGTGCCAGCAGTTTTGGATGGAGGGGGCAAGCTTTCTTT

J: TRBJ2-1
size: .
D: .
V: TRBV7-3
CDR3: CASSLNPGGLYNEQFF
DNA: TGTGCCAGCAGCTTAAACCCGGGGGGCCTGTACAATGAGCAGTTCTTC

J: TRBJ1-4
size: once
D: TRBD1
V: TRBV10-2
CDR3: CASITGGQGGDEKLFF
DNA: TGCGCCAGCATTACTGGGGGACAGGGAGGGGATGAAAAACTGTTTTTT

J: TRBJ1-1
size: .
D: TRBD1
V: TRBV6-5
CDR3: CASSYSKGATEAFF
DNA: TGTGCCAGCAGTTACTCGAAGGGGGCTACTGAAGCTTTCTTT

J: TRBJ2-2
size: .
D: .
V: TRBV19
CDR3: CASKAGPNTGELFF
DNA: TGTGCCAGTAAGGCAGGGCCCAACACCGGGGAGCTGTTTTTT

J: TRBJ1-2
size: few
D: .
V: TRBV12-3/TRBV12-4
CDR3: CASSPGAIRYTF
DNA: TGTGCCAGCAGTCCAGGTGCTATTCGCTACACCTTC

J: TRBJ1-6
size: once
D: .
V: TRBV2
CDR3: CARALDISSPLHF
DNA: TGTGCCAGAGCACTGGACATAAGTTCACCCCTCCACTTT

J: TRBJ2-3
size: .
D: .
V: TRBV6-5
CDR3: CASKGDTDTQYF
DNA: TGTGCCAGCAAGGGGGACACAGATACGCAGTATTTT

J: TRBJ2-7
size: .
D: TRBD1
V: TRBV7-9
CDR3: CASSRKTGNEQYF
DNA: TGTGCCAGCAGCCGGAAGACAGGGAACGAGCAGTACTTC

J: TRBJ2-1
size: .
D: TRBD2
V: TRBV23-1
CDR3: CASSQSAAGMSAGDNEQFF
DNA: TGCGCCAGCAGTCAATCCGCAGCGGGAATGAGTGCCGGGGACAATGAGCAGTTCTTC

J: TRBJ2-3
size: .
D: .
V: TRBV2
CDR3: CASSWETDTQYF
DNA: TGTGCCAGCAGTTGGGAGACAGATACGCAGTATTTT

J: TRBJ2-1
size: .
D: TRBD2
V: TRBV5-1
CDR3: CASSLLAGLENEQFF
DNA: TGCGCCAGCAGCTTACTAGCGGGACTTGAAAATGAGCAGTTCTTC

J: TRBJ1-2
size: .
D: .
V: TRBV28
CDR3: CASSQPRTSLLYGYTF
DNA: TGTGCCAGCAGCCAGCCCCGGACATCCCTCCTGTATGGCTACACCTTC

J: TRBJ2-5
size: .
D: TRBD1
V: TRBV7-7
CDR3: CASSSNARGTVFQETQYF
DNA: TGTGCCAGCAGCTCGAATGCCCGAGGGACAGTGTTTCAAGAGACCCAGTACTTC

J: TRBJ2-7
size: .
D: TRBD1
V: TRBV11-2
CDR3: CASSPGTGEAYEQYF
DNA: TGTGCCAGCAGCCCCGGGACAGGGGAGGCCTACGAGCAGTACTTC

J: TRBJ1-2
size: .
D: TRBD1
V: TRBV7-2
CDR3: CASSSRDRGFYGYTF
DNA: TGTGCCAGCAGCTCCCGGGACAGGGGGTTTTATGGCTACACCTTC

J: TRBJ2-7
size: .
D: TRBD1
V: TRBV5-4
CDR3: CASSSNRGDYEQYF
DNA: TGTGCCAGCAGCTCTAACAGGGGGGACTACGAGCAGTACTTC

J: TRBJ2-3
size: .
D: TRBD2
V: TRBV7-6
CDR3: CASSARTGRGVTDTQYF
DNA: TGTGCCAGCAGCGCCCGGACTGGGCGGGGGGTCACAGATACGCAGTATTTT

J: TRBJ2-1
size: .
D: TRBD2
V: TRBV10-2
CDR3: CASRTSGGPGGEQFF
DNA: TGCGCCAGCAGGACTAGCGGGGGGCCCGGAGGAGAGCAGTTCTTC

J: TRBJ2-5
size: .
D: TRBD2
V: TRBV7-6
CDR3: CASSFSGRAGETQYF
DNA: TGTGCCAGCAGCTTTAGCGGGAGGGCCGGTGAGACCCAGTACTTC

J: TRBJ1-2
size: once
D: TRBD1
V: TRBV29-1
CDR3: CSVVGTNDRTGDGYTF
DNA: TGCAGCGTTGTCGGGACTAATGATCGGACAGGGGATGGCTACACCTTC

J: TRBJ1-3
size: few
D: .
V: TRBV29-1
CDR3: CSVEPKLNLFSGNTIYF
DNA: TGCAGCGTTGAACCTAAGCTTAACCTCTTCTCTGGAAACACCATATATTTT

J: TRBJ2-7
size: .
D: .
V: TRBV11-2
CDR3: CASSVGDNSYEQYF
DNA: TGTGCCAGCAGCGTAGGGGACAACTCCTACGAGCAGTACTTC

J: TRBJ2-2
size: .
D: TRBD1
V: TRBV5-1
CDR3: CASSSAGTGVPGELFF
DNA: TGCGCCAGCAGCTCGGCCGGGACAGGAGTCCCCGGGGAGCTGTTTTTT

J: TRBJ1-5
size: .
D: TRBD1
V: TRBV6-4
CDR3: CASRTLGQDFQPQHF
DNA: TGTGCCAGCAGAACCCTCGGACAGGACTTTCAGCCCCAGCATTTT

J: TRBJ2-7
size: once
D: TRBD1
V: TRBV29-1
CDR3: CSVSGTGFYFEQYF
DNA: TGCAGCGTGTCCGGGACAGGGTTTTATTTCGAGCAGTACTTC

J: TRBJ1-1
size: .
D: TRBD1
V: TRBV19
CDR3: CASKEETGSLNTEAFF
DNA: TGTGCCAGTAAGGAGGAGACAGGGAGTTTGAACACTGAAGCTTTCTTT

J: TRBJ2-2
size: once
D: .
V: TRBV19
CDR3: CASSTQGSGTGELFF
DNA: TGTGCCAGTAGTACCCAAGGCTCGGGCACCGGGGAGCTGTTTTTT

J: TRBJ2-7
size: .
D: TRBD1
V: TRBV28
CDR3: CASKDRTSYEQYF
DNA: TGTGCCAGCAAGGACAGGACCTCTTACGAGCAGTACTTC

J: TRBJ1-3
size: .
D: .
V: TRBV3-1/TRBV3-2
CDR3: CASSQEFGTISGNTIYF
DNA: TGTGCCAGCAGCCAAGAATTTGGGACTATCTCTGGAAACACCATATATTTT

J: TRBJ1-2
size: once
D: TRBD1
V: TRBV15
CDR3: CATSRRDRVGYTF
DNA: TGTGCCACCAGCAGACGTGACAGGGTTGGCTACACCTTC

J: TRBJ2-5
size: .
D: .
V: TRBV5-6
CDR3: CASSHQGTETQYF
DNA: TGTGCCAGCAGCCATCAGGGGACGGAGACCCAGTACTTC

J: TRBJ2-7
size: .
D: .
V: TRBV5-1
CDR3: CASSLTGEGLEQYF
DNA: TGCGCCAGCAGCTTGACGGGAGAGGGATTAGAGCAGTACTTC

J: TRBJ1-2
size: .
D: .
V: TRBV27
CDR3: CASSQGFNYGYTF
DNA: TGTGCCAGCAGTCAGGGGTTTAACTATGGCTACACCTTC

J: TRBJ1-3
size: .
D: .
V: TRBV27
CDR3: CASSYSSGNTIYF
DNA: TGTGCCAGCAGTTACAGCTCTGGAAACACCATATATTTT

J: TRBJ1-4
size: .
D: TRBD1
V: TRBV29-1
CDR3: CSVDQGGEKEKLFF
DNA: TGCAGCGTTGATCAGGGGGGTGAAAAAGAAAAACTGTTTTTT

J: TRBJ1-2
size: .
D: TRBD1
V: TRBV12-3/TRBV12-4
CDR3: CASSLQGARGYTF
DNA: TGTGCCAGCAGTCTACAGGGGGCGCGGGGCTACACCTTC

J: TRBJ1-2
size: .
D: .
V: TRBV2
CDR3: CARGPGGNYGYTF
DNA: TGTGCCAGAGGCCCCGGCGGAAACTATGGCTACACCTTC

J: TRBJ2-7
size: .
D: TRBD1
V: TRBV11-2
CDR3: CASSYDRDRDYEQYF
DNA: TGTGCCAGCAGCTATGACCGGGACAGAGATTACGAGCAGTACTTC

J: TRBJ2-2
size: .
D: TRBD2
V: TRBV29-1
CDR3: CSVRTSGNTGELFF
DNA: TGCAGCGTTCGGACTAGCGGTAACACCGGGGAGCTGTTTTTT

J: TRBJ2-7
size: .
D: TRBD2
V: TRBV6-1
CDR3: CASSEGHGRDEYF
DNA: TGTGCCAGCAGTGAAGGACACGGGAGGGATGAGTACTTC

J: TRBJ1-5
size: few
D: .
V: TRBV6-1
CDR3: CASRELGREGNQPQHF
DNA: TGTGCCAGCAGGGAACTGGGGCGGGAAGGCAATCAGCCCCAGCATTTT